The rows below give T cell receptor beta chains drawn from one sample of a study of CD8+ T cells in alopecia areata. Produced via immunoSEQ multiplex PCR; TCRdb's table is partial and in-frame only. The sample carries roughly 250,000 clones, roughly two thirds recorded once. Source: CD4+ T cells sorted from blood, taken at week 0. These receptors all come from a human donor with alopecia areata. Both conserved end residues are part of each CDR3. A D gene is named only where the DNA matches it firmly. The size of a clone is reported for some rows only, either as once, few or many, or as a class for expanded clones.

v_gene	abundance	d_gene	j_gene	CDR3aa	CDR3nt
TRBV11-2	.	.	TRBJ2-7	CASSRRTYPYEQYF	TGTGCCAGCAGTCGAAGGACGTATCCCTACGAGCAGTACTTC
TRBV19	few	.	TRBJ2-1	CASKGTSLSYNEQFF	TGTGCCAGTAAAGGAACTAGCCTCTCCTACAATGAGCAGTTCTTC
TRBV25-1	.	.	TRBJ1-1	CASSELNEAFF	TGTGCCAGCAGTGAATTGAATGAAGCTTTCTTT
TRBV19	.	.	TRBJ1-5	CASSIVQGPGQPQHF	TGTGCCAGTAGTATCGTCCAGGGACCGGGGCAGCCCCAGCATTTT
TRBV4-3	.	.	TRBJ2-3	CASSPTGIADTQYF	TGCGCCAGCAGCCCGACCGGGATCGCAGATACGCAGTATTTT
TRBV18	.	TRBD1	TRBJ1-2	CASSQGQGVEGYTF	TGTGCCAGCTCACAGGGACAGGGAGTGGAAGGCTACACCTTC
TRBV18	few	TRBD1	TRBJ1-6	CASSPPGQGNSPLHF	TGTGCCAGCTCACCACCGGGACAGGGAAATTCACCCCTCCACTTT
TRBV6-1	once	.	TRBJ2-1	CATNYGQINEQFF	TGTGCCACTAACTATGGACAGATCAATGAGCAGTTCTTC
TRBV30	.	.	TRBJ2-7	CAWRQGSWEQYF	TGTGCCTGGAGACAGGGTAGTTGGGAGCAGTACTTC
TRBV4-1	once	.	TRBJ2-1	CASSQAVAEEQFF	TGCGCCAGCAGCCAAGCGGTTGCGGAGGAGCAGTTCTTC
TRBV29-1	few	.	TRBJ2-1	CSGTSGQLKHEQFF	TGCAGCGGAACTTCTGGACAGCTAAAACATGAGCAGTTCTTC